The clone carrying this T cell receptor beta chain was seen once. The same CDR3 can be traced to other DNA sequences in this sample. These data are taken from a study of blood T cell repertoires in COVID-19. Clones were sequenced by immunoSEQ multiplex PCR, and TCRdb holds only the in-frame ones, with some missing. Of more than 350,000 clones listed, approximately 90% were seen once; the top ten hold 1.4%. The sequencing sample was made of PBMCs or T cells enriched from blood (not recorded which). The receptor was derived from a woman under 30 who had been exposed to COVID-19.

CDR3 residues: CASRDRGSQPQHF. CDR3 nucleotide sequence: TGTGCCAGCAGGGACAGGGGTAGTCAGCCCCAGCATTTT. This chain connects TRBV2 to TRBJ1-5, with 9 bases fitting TRBD1. The CDR3 totals 13 residues. J was trimmed by 6 bases and V by 6 bases; bases with no gene match: 3. Germline V gene sequence: CDR1 SNHLY, CDR2 FYNNEI.